Listed here are 20 T cell receptor beta chains from one sample, sequenced in a study of T cell clonality in common variable immunodeficiency. The table came from immunoSEQ multiplex PCR; TCRdb's copy has only in-frame clones and leaves some out. Listed here are roughly 60,000 clones without any singletons, the top ten holding around 1.6%. Sequenced: peripheral blood mononuclear cells. The source is a person between 18 and 69 years old in good health.

Of note for this clone: The read terminates 3 residues ahead of where the CDR3 ends, so the germline J gene completes it. The genes are TRBV11-2 and TRBJ1-3, with TRBD1 as a possible D gene (6 bases). This CDR3 contains 13 residues. Germline CDR1 SGHAT, CDR2 FQNNGV. The V and J ends lost 1 base and 6 bases respectively, with 7 bases between them. CDR3 amino acids: CASSLAGENTIYF. CDR3 DNA (partial): TGTGCCAGCAGCTTAGCAGGGGAAAACACC.

This clone was seen at least ten times. Read data end 3 residues before the CDR3 end; the end is taken from the germline J gene. The V call is TRBV7-2, the J call TRBJ1-6, with D perhaps TRBD1 (6 bases). V gave up 6 bases and J gave up 5 bases, with 11 bases separating them. CDR1 and CDR2 from the germline V gene are SGHTA and FQGNSA. The CDR3 contains 14 residues. CDR3 bases read: TGTGCCAGCAGGAAACAGGGTAATAATTCACCC. Translated, it gives CASRKQGNNSP. In full, the CDR3 is CASRKQGNNSPLHF.

Concerning this clone: The CDR3 goes on 3 residues after the read ends, and that part is filled in from the germline J gene. J is TRBJ2-1 and V is TRBV7-9; D is possibly TRBD2 (6 bases). The CDR3 consists of 12 residues. Germline loops: CDR1 SEHNR, CDR2 FQNEAQ (reference sequence). Trimming cost V 4 bases and J 8 bases, with 9 bases left between them. CDR3 loop: CASSSGTHEQFF. The sequenced part of the CDR3 DNA is TGTGCCAGCAGCTCCGGGACTCATGAG.

About this clone: The DNA ends 3 residues before the CDR3 does, and the rest of the CDR3 is filled in from the germline J gene. The chain combines TRBV11-2 with TRBJ2-7, with D possibly matching TRBD1 (5 bases). The CDR3 totals 15 residues. Germline V gene sequence: CDR1 SGHAT, CDR2 FQNNGV. The ends were cut back, 5 bases at V and 2 bases at J, with 16 bases in the middle. The part of the CDR3 DNA that was read is TGTGCCAGCAGCACCACCGATCAGGGCGCCTACGAG. This encodes CASSTTDQGAYE. In full, the CDR3 is CASSTTDQGAYEQYF.

This clone appeared many times. Coverage ceases 3 residues before the CDR3 finishes, and the germline J gene fills in the end. The chain combines TRBV28 with TRBJ2-2; the match to TRBD2 covers 13 bases. The CDR3 spans 15 residues. V gave up 3 bases and J gave up 6 bases; unmatched junction bases: 1. CDR1 is MDHEN, CDR2 SYDVKM, per germline. The covered CDR3 bases are TGTGCCAGCAGTTTTACTAGCGGGAGGGCCGGGGAG. It yields the protein CASSFTSGRAGE. The full CDR3 sequence reads CASSFTSGRAGELFF.

This clone is deemed medium-sized. The read gets to within 3 residues of the CDR3 end, and the germline J gene fills in the rest. The chain recombines TRBV6-2 or TRBV6-3 with TRBJ2-1; 8 nucleotides match TRBD1. The V and J ends lost 7 bases and 4 bases, in that order; junction bases with no gene match: 6. Per germline, CDR1 MNHEY and CDR2 SVGEGT. CDR3 length: 14 amino acids. Partial CDR3 DNA: TGTGCCAGCACTCTAACAGGGGGTTACAATGAG. Amino acid sequence: CASTLTGGYNE. The full CDR3 protein reads CASTLTGGYNEQFF.

This clone was recorded at least ten times. The read gets to within 3 residues of the CDR3 end, and the germline J gene fills in the rest. V is TRBV5-4 and J is TRBJ2-3, with a possible D match to TRBD1 (5 bases). Germline V gene sequence: CDR1 SGHNT, CDR2 YYREEE (reference sequence). The CDR3 spans 15 residues. Trimming left V 2 bases short and J 1 base short, with 11 bases between. CDR3 sequence reads: CASSFTDRGTDTQYF. Incomplete CDR3 DNA: TGTGCCAGCAGCTTCACCGACAGAGGCACAGATACG.

This clone was counted many times. The CDR3 end lies 3 residues beyond the end of the read and is filled in from the germline J gene. The chain links TRBV28 to TRBJ1-2, with TRBD1 as a possible D gene (5 bases). The CDR3 consists of 12 residues. Germline V gene sequence: CDR1 MDHEN, CDR2 SYDVKM. With 4 bases removed from V and 7 bases from J, the gap between germline ends came to 10 bases. The CDR3 bases that were read are TGTGCCAGCAGTTCGGAGGGGTTTGGC. Its translation: CASSSEGFG. The CDR3, in full, reads CASSSEGFGYTF.

This clone was seen repeatedly, ten times or more. The missing CDR3 end, 3 residues past where the read stops, is filled in from the germline J gene. The chain carries TRBV28 and TRBJ2-2; 8 bases match TRBD2. V shed 5 bases, J shed 2 bases, and the junction held 10 bases outside the gene matches. This CDR3 has 17 residues. Germline V gene lookup returns CDR1 MDHEN and CDR2 SYDVKM. The CDR3 protein is CASSHQFGTRNTGELFF. The sequenced CDR3 bases are TGTGCCAGCAGTCACCAATTCGGGACTAGAAACACCGGGGAG.

In this sample, this clone turned up many times. The read ends 3 residues before the CDR3 terminus; that terminus is restored from the germline J gene. V and J are TRBV28 and TRBJ2-2; D not resolved. The germline V and J ends were trimmed by 1 base and 1 base, with 10 bases remaining between them. Per germline, CDR1 MDHEN and CDR2 SYDVKM. This CDR3 contains 16 residues. The CDR3 here is CASSLSQSLNTGELFF. The part of the CDR3 DNA that was read is TGTGCCAGCAGTTTATCCCAGTCCTTGAACACCGGGGAG.

In this sample, this clone turned up many times. The read is 3 residues too short to cover the CDR3 end, so that end is filled in from the germline J gene. J is TRBJ1-5 and V is TRBV20-1, with D possibly TRBD1 on 6 matching bases. Looked up from germline, CDR1 is DFQATT and CDR2 is SNEGSKA (reference sequence). The ends were cut back, 4 bases at V and 3 bases at J, with 13 bases in the middle. The CDR3 runs to 14 residues. The sequenced CDR3 bases are TGCAGTGCTACAAAAACAGGGATCAATCAGCCC. It codes for CSATKTGINQP. The full CDR3 protein reads CSATKTGINQPQHF.

At least ten counts were recorded for this clone. Coverage ceases 3 residues before the CDR3 finishes, and the germline J gene fills in the end. The genes are TRBV30 and TRBJ1-1, with D maybe TRBD1 (6 bases). Germline assignment: CDR1 GTSNPN and CDR2 SVGIG (reference sequence). The CDR3 spans 15 residues. With 0 bases removed from V and 2 bases from J, the gap between germline ends came to 13 bases. The CDR3: CAWSVFNRANTEAFF. Partial CDR3 DNA: TGTGCCTGGAGTGTATTCAACAGGGCCAACACTGAA.

The sample holds many counts of this clone. Coverage ceases 3 residues before the CDR3 finishes, and the germline J gene fills in the end. V gene TRBV11-2 combines with J gene TRBJ1-1; D gene unclear. CDR1 SGHAT and CDR2 FQNNGV come from the germline V gene. The CDR3 length is 13 residues. The germline V and J ends were trimmed by 3 bases and 6 bases, with 11 bases remaining between them. CDR3 DNA (partial): TGTGCCAGCAGCTTTTTAGGGTGGGCTGAA. Translated, it gives CASSFLGWAE. The entire CDR3 protein reads CASSFLGWAEAFF.

In this sample, this clone turned up many times. Read data end 3 residues before the CDR3 end; the end is taken from the germline J gene. The V gene is TRBV10-3, the J gene TRBJ1-2, with D perhaps TRBD1 (6 bases). The CDR3 covers 13 residues. From germline, CDR1 is ENHRY and CDR2 SYGVKD. V lost 5 bases, J lost 2 bases, and 9 bases lay in between. The sequenced CDR3 bases are TGTGCCATCAGTCGACAGGAGAACTATGGC. Protein product: CAISRQENYG. The complete CDR3 protein is CAISRQENYGYTF.

This clone was seen ten or more times. Read coverage stops 3 residues before the CDR3 terminus; the germline J gene supplies the remainder. This chain joins TRBV5-1 and TRBJ2-1; D call uncertain. This CDR3 spans 15 amino acids. The germline V and J ends were trimmed by 0 bases and 5 bases, with 12 bases remaining between them. Germline CDR1 and CDR2: SGHRS and YFSETQ. CDR3 region: CASSLGRGTHNEQFF. The DNA read from the CDR3 is TGCGCCAGCAGCTTGGGGCGCGGCACACACAATGAG.

This clone has more than one count but fewer than ten. With the read ending 3 residues before the CDR3 end, the germline J gene is used to fill in that end. This chain uses TRBV10-2 with TRBJ1-1; 7 bases align to TRBD1. Trimming at V came to 7 bases and at J to 3 bases, leaving 8 bases not matched to a gene. CDR3 size: 14 residues. Per the germline V gene, CDR1 is WSHSY and CDR2 is SAAADI. CDR3 region: CASKQGGFDTEAFF. The sequenced part of the CDR3 DNA is TGCGCCAGCAAGCAGGGGGGTTTCGACACTGAA.

In this sample, this clone turned up many times. The sequence runs out 3 residues before the end of the CDR3; the remainder is reconstructed from the germline J gene. This chain uses TRBV30 with TRBJ2-2; perhaps TRBD2 as D (5 bases). With 0 bases removed from V and 5 bases from J, the gap between germline ends came to 10 bases. The CDR3 is 14 residues long. The germline V gene has CDR1 GTSNPN and CDR2 SVGIG (reference sequence). CDR3: CAWSVMVATGELFF. The CDR3 bases that were read are TGTGCCTGGAGTGTAATGGTAGCGACCGGGGAG.

In this sample, this clone turned up many times. With the read ending 3 residues before the CDR3 end, the germline J gene is used to fill in that end. This chain joins TRBV19 and TRBJ2-7, with 9 positions matching TRBD1. Per germline, CDR1 LNHDA and CDR2 SQIVND (reference sequence). The CDR3 sequence is 14 residues long. Trimming took 7 bases from V and 2 from J; bases not matched to a gene: 6. The CDR3: CASTPGQGAYEQYF. CDR3 bases read: TGTGCCAGTACTCCGGGACAGGGAGCCTACGAG.

The sample holds many counts of this clone. The read terminates 3 residues before the CDR3 end, so the remaining end is supplied by the germline J gene. The chain combines TRBV2 with TRBJ1-4, with D perhaps TRBD1 (5 bases). Trimming removed 7 bases from V and 0 bases from J, with 9 bases in between. Germline CDR1 and CDR2: SNHLY and FYNNEI. CDR3 length equals 14 residues. The CDR3 reads CASNPGTTNEKLFF. The DNA read from the CDR3 is TGTGCCAGCAACCCAGGGACAACTAATGAAAAA.

This clone has a count of ten or more. The sequenced fragment ends 3 residues before the CDR3 boundary, so the rest is inferred from the germline J gene. V and J are TRBV19 and TRBJ2-3; D gene unclear. CDR3 length equals 14 residues. Germline assignment: CDR1 LNHDA and CDR2 SQIVND (reference sequence). V was trimmed by 3 bases and J by 5 bases, leaving 12 bases between them. The CDR3 loop reads CASSMLGPKDTQYF. CDR3 DNA (partial): TGTGCCAGTAGTATGTTGGGCCCCAAAGATACG.